Sequencing of this T cell receptor beta chain was carried out in a study of blood T cell repertoires in COVID-19. Study overall: Samples of COVID-19 (acute and convalescent) were obtained from the United States, Italy and Spain.

TCRdb's copy holds only in-frame clones and misses some; the assay was immunoSEQ multiplex PCR. The table shows hundreds of thousands of clones, with approximately 92% occurring only once. J gave up 0 bases and V 0 bases, and 8 bases lay outside the gene matches. Germline V CDR1 and CDR2: SGHNT, YYREEE (reference sequence). The CDR3 spans 17 residues. The cohort comprised adults aged 18 to 89 years residing in approximately 25 US areas. The chain has TRBV5-4 and TRBJ2-7, with 8 bases lining up with TRBD2. The sequenced material came from PBMCs or T cells enriched from blood (not recorded which). This receptor was taken from a man aged 30-40 years who had recovered from COVID-19. The CDR3 here is CASSLGGIAGGSYEQYF. For the CDR3, the DNA is TGTGCCAGCAGCTTGGGAGGGATTGCGGGAGGCTCCTACGAGCAGTACTTC.